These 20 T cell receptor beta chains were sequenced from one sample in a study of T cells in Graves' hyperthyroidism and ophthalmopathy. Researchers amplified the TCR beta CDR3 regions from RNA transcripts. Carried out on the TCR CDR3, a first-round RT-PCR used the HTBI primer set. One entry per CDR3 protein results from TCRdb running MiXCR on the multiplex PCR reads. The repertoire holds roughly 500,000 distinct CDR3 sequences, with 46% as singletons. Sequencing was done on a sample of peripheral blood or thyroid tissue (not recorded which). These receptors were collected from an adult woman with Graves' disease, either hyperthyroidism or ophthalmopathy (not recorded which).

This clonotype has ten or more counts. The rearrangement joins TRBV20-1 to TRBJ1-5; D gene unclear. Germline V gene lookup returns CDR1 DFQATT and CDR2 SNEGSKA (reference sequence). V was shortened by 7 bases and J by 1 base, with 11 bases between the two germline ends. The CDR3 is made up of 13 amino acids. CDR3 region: CSVGSRSNQPQHF. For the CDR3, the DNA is TGCAGTGTCGGGAGCAGGAGCAATCAGCCCCAGCATTTT.

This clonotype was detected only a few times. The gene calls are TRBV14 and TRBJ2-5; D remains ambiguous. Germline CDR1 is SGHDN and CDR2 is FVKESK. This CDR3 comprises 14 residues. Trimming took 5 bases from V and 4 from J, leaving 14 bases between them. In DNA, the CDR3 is TGTGCCAGCAGCGAGAGGCCCCGCAGAGAGACCCAGTACTTC. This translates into CASSERPRRETQYF. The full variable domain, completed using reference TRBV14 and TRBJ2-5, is EAGVTQFPSHSVIEKGQTVTLRCDPISGHDNLYWYRRVMGKEIKFLLHFVKESKQDESGMPNNRFLAERTGGTYSTLKVQPAELEDSGVYFCASSERPRRETQYFGPGTRLLVL.

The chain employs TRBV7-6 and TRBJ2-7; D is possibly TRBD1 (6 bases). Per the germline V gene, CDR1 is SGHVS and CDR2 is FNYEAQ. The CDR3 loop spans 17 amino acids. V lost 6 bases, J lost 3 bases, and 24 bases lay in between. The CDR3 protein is CASSRQVGATSGYEQYF. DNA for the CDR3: TGTGCCAGCAGTCGACAGGTGGGAGCGACCTCAGGCTACGAGCAGTACTTC. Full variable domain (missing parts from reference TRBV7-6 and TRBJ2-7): GAGVSQSPRYKVTKRGQDVALRCDPISGHVSLYWYRQALGQGPEFLTYFNYEAQQDKSGLPNDRFSAERPEGSISTLTIQRTEQRDSAMYRCASSRQVGATSGYEQYFGPGTRLTVT.

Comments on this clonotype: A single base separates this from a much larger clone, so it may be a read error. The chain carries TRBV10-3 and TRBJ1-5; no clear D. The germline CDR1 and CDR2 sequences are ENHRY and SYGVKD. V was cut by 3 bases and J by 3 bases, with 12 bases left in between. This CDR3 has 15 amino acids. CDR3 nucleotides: TGTGCCATCAGTGAAGCCGGTGGGAACAATCAGCCCCAGCATTTT. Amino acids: CAISEAGGNNQPQHF.

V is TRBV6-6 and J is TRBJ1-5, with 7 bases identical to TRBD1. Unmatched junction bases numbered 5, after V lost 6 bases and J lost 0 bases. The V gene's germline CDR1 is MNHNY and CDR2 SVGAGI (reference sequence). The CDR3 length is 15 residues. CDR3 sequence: CASRLQGSSNQPQHF. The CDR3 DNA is TGTGCCAGCAGACTACAGGGGAGTAGCAATCAGCCCCAGCATTTT.

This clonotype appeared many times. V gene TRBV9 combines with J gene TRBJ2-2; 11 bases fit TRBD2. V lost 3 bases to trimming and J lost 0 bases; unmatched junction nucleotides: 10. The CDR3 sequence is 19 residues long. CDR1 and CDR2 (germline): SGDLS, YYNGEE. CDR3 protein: CASSAPGLAEPTNTGELFF. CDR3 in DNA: TGTGCCAGCAGCGCACCGGGACTAGCGGAGCCAACGAACACCGGGGAGCTGTTTTTT.

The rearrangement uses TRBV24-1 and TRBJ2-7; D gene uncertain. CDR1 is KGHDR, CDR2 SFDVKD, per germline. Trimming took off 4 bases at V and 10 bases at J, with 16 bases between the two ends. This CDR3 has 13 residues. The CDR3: CATSETTPAAQYF. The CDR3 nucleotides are TGTGCCACCAGTGAAACGACCCCGGCCGCCCAGTACTTC.

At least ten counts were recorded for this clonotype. CDR3 nucleotides: TGCGCCAGCAGCCAAGATCCCGTGATGGACTATGGCTACACCTTC. Translating gives CASSQDPVMDYGYTF. The V gene is TRBV4-1, the J gene TRBJ1-2; D not certain. The germline gives CDR1 MGHRA, CDR2 YSYEKL. This CDR3 is 15 amino acids long. V lost 0 bases and J lost 3, with 11 bases in between.

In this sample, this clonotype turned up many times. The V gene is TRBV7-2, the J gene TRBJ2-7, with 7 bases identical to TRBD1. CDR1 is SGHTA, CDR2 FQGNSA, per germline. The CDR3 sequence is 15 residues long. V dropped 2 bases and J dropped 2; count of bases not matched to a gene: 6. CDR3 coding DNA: TGTGCCAGCAGCTTACGGGACAGATCTCCCTACGAGCAGTACTTC. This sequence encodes CASSLRDRSPYEQYF. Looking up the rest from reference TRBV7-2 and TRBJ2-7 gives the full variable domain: GAGVSQSPSNKVTEKGKDVELRCDPISGHTALYWYRQSLGQGLEFLIYFQGNSAPDKSGLPSDRFSAERTGGSVSTLTIQRTQQEDSAVYLCASSLRDRSPYEQYFGPGTRLTVT.

The CDR3 region has the DNA TGTGCCAGCAGCCCCCGGAGGGGCAACGGCTACACCTTC. This codes for CASSPRRGNGYTF. The V gene is TRBV7-3, the J gene TRBJ1-2; tentative D call: TRBD1 (5 bases). CDR1 is SGHTA, CDR2 FQGTGA, per germline. This CDR3 comprises 13 residues. Trimming stripped 5 bases from V and 8 bases from J, with 15 bases between.

CDR3 nucleotides: TGTGCCAGCAGCGAGGATCTCAGGAACACTGAAGCTTTCTTT. It translates to CASSEDLRNTEAFF. This chain connects TRBV9 to TRBJ1-1; D is unresolved. The germline gives CDR1 SGDLS, CDR2 YYNGEE. The CDR3 totals 14 residues. The V end was cut by 3 bases, the J end by 1 base, with 10 bases between.

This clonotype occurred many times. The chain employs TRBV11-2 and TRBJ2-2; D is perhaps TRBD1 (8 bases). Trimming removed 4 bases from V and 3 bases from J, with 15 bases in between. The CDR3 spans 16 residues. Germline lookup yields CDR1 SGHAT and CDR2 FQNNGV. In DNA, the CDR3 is TGTGCCAGCAGCTCTTACAGGGGGGGGGACACCGGGGAGCTGTTTTTT. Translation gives CASSSYRGGDTGELFF.

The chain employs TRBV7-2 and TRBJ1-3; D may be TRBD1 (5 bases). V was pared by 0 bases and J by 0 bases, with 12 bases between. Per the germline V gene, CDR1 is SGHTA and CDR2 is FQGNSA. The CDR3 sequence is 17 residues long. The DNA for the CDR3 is TGTGCCAGCAGCTTAGCGCACCCAGGGCGCTCTGGAAACACCATATATTTT. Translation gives CASSLAHPGRSGNTIYF.

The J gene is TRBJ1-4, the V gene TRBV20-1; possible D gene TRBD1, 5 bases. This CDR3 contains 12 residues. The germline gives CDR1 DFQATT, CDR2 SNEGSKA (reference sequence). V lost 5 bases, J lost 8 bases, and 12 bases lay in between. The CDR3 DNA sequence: TGCAGTGCTCCTGACAGCGTCGAAAAACTGTTTTTT. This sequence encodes CSAPDSVEKLFF.

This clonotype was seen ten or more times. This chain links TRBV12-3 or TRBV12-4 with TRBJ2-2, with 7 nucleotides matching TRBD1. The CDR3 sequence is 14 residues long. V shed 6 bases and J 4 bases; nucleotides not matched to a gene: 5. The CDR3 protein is CASSPPGGTGELFF. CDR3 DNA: TGTGCCAGCAGCCCCCCAGGGGGCACCGGGGAGCTGTTTTTT.

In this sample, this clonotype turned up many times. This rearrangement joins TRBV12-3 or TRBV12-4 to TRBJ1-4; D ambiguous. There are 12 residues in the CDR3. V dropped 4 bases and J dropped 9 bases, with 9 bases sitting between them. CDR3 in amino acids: CASSSILKKLFF. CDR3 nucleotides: TGTGCCAGCAGTTCAATCCTCAAAAAACTGTTTTTT.

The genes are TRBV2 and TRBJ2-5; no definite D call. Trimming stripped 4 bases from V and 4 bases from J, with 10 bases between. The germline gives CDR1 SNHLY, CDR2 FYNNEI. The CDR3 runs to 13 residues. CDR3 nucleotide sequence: TGTGCCAGCAGTGCGCGACATGCAGAGACCCAGTACTTC. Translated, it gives CASSARHAETQYF. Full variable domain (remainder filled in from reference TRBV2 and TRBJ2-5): EPEVTQTPSHQVTQMGQEVILRCVPISNHLYFYWYRQILGQKVEFLVSFYNNEISEKSEIFDDQFSVERPDGSNFTLKIRSTKLEDSAMYFCASSARHAETQYFGPGTRLLVL.

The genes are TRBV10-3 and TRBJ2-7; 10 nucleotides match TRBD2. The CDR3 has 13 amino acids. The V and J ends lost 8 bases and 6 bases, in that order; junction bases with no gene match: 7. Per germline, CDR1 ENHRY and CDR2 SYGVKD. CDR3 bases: TGTGCCATCGGGGCTAGCGGGAGTTTCGAGCAGTACTTC. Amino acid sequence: CAIGASGSFEQYF.

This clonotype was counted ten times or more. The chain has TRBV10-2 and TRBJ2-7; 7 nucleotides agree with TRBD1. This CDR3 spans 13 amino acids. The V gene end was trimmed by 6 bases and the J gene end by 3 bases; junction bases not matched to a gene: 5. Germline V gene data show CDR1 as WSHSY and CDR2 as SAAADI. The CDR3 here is CASSRGQLYEQYF. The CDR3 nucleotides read TGCGCCAGCAGCCGGGGACAGCTCTACGAGCAGTACTTC.

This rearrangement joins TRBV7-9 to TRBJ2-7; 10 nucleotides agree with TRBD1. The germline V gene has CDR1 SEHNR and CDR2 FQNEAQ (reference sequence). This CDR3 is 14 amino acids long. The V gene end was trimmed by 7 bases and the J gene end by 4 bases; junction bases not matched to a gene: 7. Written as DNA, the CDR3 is TGTGCCAGCACCCGGGACAGGGGATCGTACGAGCAGTACTTC. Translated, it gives CASTRDRGSYEQYF. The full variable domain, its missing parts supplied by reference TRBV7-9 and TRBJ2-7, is DTGVSQNPRHKITKRGQNVTFRCDPISEHNRLYWYRQTLGQGPEFLTYFQNEAQLEKSRLLSDRFSAERPKGSFSTLEIQRTEQGDSAMYLCASTRDRGSYEQYFGPGTRLTVT.